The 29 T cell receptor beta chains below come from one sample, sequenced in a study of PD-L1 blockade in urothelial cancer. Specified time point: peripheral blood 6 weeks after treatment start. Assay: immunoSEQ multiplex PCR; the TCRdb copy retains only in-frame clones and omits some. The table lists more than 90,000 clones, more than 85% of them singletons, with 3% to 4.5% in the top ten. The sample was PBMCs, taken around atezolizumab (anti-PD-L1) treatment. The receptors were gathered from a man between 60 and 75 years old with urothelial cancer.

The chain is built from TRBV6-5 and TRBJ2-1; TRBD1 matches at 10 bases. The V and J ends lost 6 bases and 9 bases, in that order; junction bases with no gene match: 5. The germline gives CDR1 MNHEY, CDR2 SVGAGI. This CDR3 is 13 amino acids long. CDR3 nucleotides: TGTGCCAGCAGCTCAGGGACAGGGGTTGAGCAGTTCTTC. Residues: CASSSGTGVEQFF.

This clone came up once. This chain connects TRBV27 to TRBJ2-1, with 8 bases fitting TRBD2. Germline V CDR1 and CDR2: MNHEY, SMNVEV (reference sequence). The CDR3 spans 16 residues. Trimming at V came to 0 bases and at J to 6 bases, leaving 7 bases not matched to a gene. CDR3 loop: CASSLSPGGPGNEQFF. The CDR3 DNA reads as TGTGCCAGCAGTTTATCACCGGGAGGGCCCGGCAATGAGCAGTTCTTC.

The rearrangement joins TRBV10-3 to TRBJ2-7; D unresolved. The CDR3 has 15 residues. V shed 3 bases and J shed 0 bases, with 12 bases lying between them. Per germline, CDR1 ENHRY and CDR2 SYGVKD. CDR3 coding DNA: TGTGCCATCAGTGACGGTCAGGCGAGCTCCTACGAGCAGTACTTC. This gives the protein CAISDGQASSYEQYF.

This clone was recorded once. CDR3 sequence reads: CASSAGTSGSWYYEQYF. CDR3 DNA sequence: TGTGCCAGCAGTGCCGGGACTAGCGGGAGTTGGTACTACGAGCAGTACTTC. V usage is TRBV28 and J usage is TRBJ2-7; 14 bases fit TRBD2. V lost 5 bases, J lost 3 bases, and 9 bases stayed unmatched. In germline, CDR1 is MDHEN, CDR2 SYDVKM. The length of the CDR3 is 17 residues. The full variable domain, rest sourced from reference TRBV28 and TRBJ2-7, is DVKVTQSSRYLVKRTGEKVFLECVQDMDHENMFWYRQDPGLGLRLIYFSYDVKMKEKGDIPEGYSVSREKKERFSLILESASTNQTSMYLCASSAGTSGSWYYEQYFGPGTRLTVT.

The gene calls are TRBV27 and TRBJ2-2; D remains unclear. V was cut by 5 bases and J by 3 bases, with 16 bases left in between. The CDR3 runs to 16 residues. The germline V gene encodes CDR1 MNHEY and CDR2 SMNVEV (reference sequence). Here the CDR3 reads CASSRDSQWDTGELFF. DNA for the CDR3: TGTGCCAGCAGTCGCGACTCCCAGTGGGACACCGGGGAGCTGTTTTTT.

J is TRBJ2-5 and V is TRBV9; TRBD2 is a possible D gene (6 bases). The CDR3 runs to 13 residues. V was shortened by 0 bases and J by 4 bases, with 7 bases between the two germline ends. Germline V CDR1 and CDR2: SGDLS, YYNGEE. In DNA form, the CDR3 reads TGTGCCAGCAGCGTAGAAGCGGGAGAGACCCAGTACTTC. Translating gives CASSVEAGETQYF.

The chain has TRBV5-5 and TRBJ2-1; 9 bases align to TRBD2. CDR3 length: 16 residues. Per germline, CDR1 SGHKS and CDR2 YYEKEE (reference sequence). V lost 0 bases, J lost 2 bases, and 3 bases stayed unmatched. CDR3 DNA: TGTGCCAGCAGCTTGGGGTTAGCGGGGGCCTACAATGAGCAGTTCTTC. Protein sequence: CASSLGLAGAYNEQFF.

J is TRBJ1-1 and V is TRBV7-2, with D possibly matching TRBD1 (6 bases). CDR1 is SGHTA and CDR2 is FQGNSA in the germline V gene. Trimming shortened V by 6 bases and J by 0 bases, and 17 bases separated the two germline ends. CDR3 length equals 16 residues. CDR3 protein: CASSQQGPVMNTEAFF. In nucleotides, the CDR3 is TGTGCCAGCAGTCAGCAGGGGCCCGTAATGAACACTGAAGCTTTCTTT.

CDR3 amino acids: CASSDRGGGNQPQHF. CDR3 sequence (DNA): TGTGCCAGCAGTGACAGGGGCGGAGGCAATCAGCCCCAGCATTTT. V is TRBV6-1 and J is TRBJ1-5; D is possibly TRBD1 (6 bases). Per the germline V gene, CDR1 is MNHNS and CDR2 is SASEGT. This CDR3 spans 15 amino acids. The V end was cut by 3 bases, the J end by 2 bases, with 11 bases between.

In DNA, the CDR3 is TGTGCCTGGAGGTCTACGTTCAACACAGATACGCAGTATTTT. Its translation: CAWRSTFNTDTQYF. The chain joins TRBV30 to TRBJ2-3; D uncertain. The CDR3 totals 14 residues. Germline V gene sequence: CDR1 GTSNPN, CDR2 SVGIG (reference sequence). The V end was cut by 3 bases, the J end by 2 bases, with 12 bases between. The complete variable domain, with remaining parts taken from reference TRBV30 and TRBJ2-3, reads SQTIHQWPATLVQPVGSPLSLECTVEGTSNPNLYWYRQAAGRGLQLLFYSVGIGQISSEVPQNLSASRPQDRQFILSSKKLLLSDSGFYLCAWRSTFNTDTQYFGPGTRLTVL.

The CDR3 spells CASSAGQGSTPLHF. Here the CDR3 DNA reads TGTGCCAGCAGCGCGGGACAGGGGAGTACACCCCTCCACTTT. The J gene is TRBJ1-6, the V gene TRBV9, with TRBD1 matching 10 bases. The CDR3 has 14 amino acids. J gave up 11 bases and V 3 bases, and 5 bases lay outside the gene matches. The germline gives CDR1 SGDLS, CDR2 YYNGEE. The variable domain in full, with the rest retrieved from reference TRBV9 and TRBJ1-6, is DSGVTQTPKHLITATGQRVTLRCSPRSGDLSVYWYQQSLDQGLQFLIQYYNGEERAKGNILERFSAQQFPDLHSELNLSSLELGDSALYFCASSAGQGSTPLHFGNGTRLTVT.

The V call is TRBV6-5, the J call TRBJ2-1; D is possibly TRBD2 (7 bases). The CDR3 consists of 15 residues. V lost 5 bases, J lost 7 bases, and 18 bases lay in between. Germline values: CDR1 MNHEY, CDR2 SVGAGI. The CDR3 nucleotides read TGTGCCAGCAGTCAAAAGGGGGGGGGTACGAATGAGCAGTTCTTC. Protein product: CASSQKGGGTNEQFF.

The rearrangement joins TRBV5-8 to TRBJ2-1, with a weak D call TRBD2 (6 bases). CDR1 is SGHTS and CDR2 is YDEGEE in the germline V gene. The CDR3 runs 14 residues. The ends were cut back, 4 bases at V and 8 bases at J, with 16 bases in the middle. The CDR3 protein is CASSGFWRAYEQFF. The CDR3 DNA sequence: TGTGCCAGCAGCGGGTTCTGGAGGGCTTATGAGCAGTTCTTC. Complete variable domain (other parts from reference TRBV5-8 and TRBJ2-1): EAGVTQSPTHLIKTRGQQATLRCSPISGHTSVYWYQQALGLGLQFLLWYDEGEERNRGNFPPRFSGRQFPNYSSELNVNALELEDSALYLCASSGFWRAYEQFFGPGTRLTVL.

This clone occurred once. The CDR3 spells CASSGTGRVTDTQYF. The CDR3 DNA reads TGTGCCAGCAGCGGGACAGGGCGAGTCACAGATACGCAGTATTTT. The chain recombines TRBV6-5 with TRBJ2-3, with 9 nucleotides matching TRBD1. This CDR3 spans 15 amino acids. Trimming cost V 6 bases and J 2 bases; bases outside gene matches: 6. CDR1 and CDR2 from the germline V gene are MNHEY and SVGAGI.

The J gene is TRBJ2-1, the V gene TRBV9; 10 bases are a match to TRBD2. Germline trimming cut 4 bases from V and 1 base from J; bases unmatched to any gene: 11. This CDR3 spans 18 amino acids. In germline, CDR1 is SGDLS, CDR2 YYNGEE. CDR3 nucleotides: TGTGCCAGCAGCCCCCGCAGTGGACTAGCGGAATCCTACAATGAGCAGTTCTTC. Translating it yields CASSPRSGLAESYNEQFF.

The CDR3, as DNA: TGTGCCAGTAGCCTTATTTTTTCGTCGGACAGATTCTATGGCTACACCTTC. Its translation: CASSLIFSSDRFYGYTF. This chain uses TRBV19 with TRBJ1-2, with D possibly being TRBD1 (6 bases). The germline V gene has CDR1 LNHDA and CDR2 SQIVND (reference sequence). The V and J ends lost 6 bases and 4 bases respectively, with 24 bases between them. The CDR3 consists of 17 residues.

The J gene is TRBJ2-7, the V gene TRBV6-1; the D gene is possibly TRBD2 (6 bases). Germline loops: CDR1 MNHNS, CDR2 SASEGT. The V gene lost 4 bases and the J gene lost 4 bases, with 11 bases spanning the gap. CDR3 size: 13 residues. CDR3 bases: TGTGCCAGCAGTGTTTCCGGGAGTTACGAGCAGTACTTC. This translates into CASSVSGSYEQYF.

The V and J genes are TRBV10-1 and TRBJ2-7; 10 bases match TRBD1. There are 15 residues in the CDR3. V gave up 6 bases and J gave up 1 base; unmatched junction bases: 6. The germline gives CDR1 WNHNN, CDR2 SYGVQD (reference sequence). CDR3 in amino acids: CASRSRDRGSYEQYF. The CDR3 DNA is TGCGCCAGCAGAAGCCGGGACAGGGGTTCCTACGAGCAGTACTTC.

The CDR3 DNA reads as TGTGCCAGCAGCTTGGGTCGGAGCGGGGGTTACAATGAGCAGTTCTTC. Translating gives CASSLGRSGGYNEQFF. The chain employs TRBV5-4 and TRBJ2-1; 8 bases map to TRBD2. This CDR3 contains 16 residues. Looked up from germline, CDR1 is SGHNT and CDR2 is YYREEE (reference sequence). Trimming removed 0 bases from V and 4 bases from J; junction bases left unmatched: 6. The whole variable domain, remainder taken from reference TRBV5-4 and TRBJ2-1, is ETGVTQSPTHLIKTRGQQVTLRCSSQSGHNTVSWYQQALGQGPQFIFQYYREEENGRGNFPPRFSGLQFPNYSSELNVNALELDDSALYLCASSLGRSGGYNEQFFGPGTRLTVL.

The CDR3 sequence: CASSHRYLRPDTQYF. Written as DNA, the CDR3 is TGTGCCAGCTCACACAGATATTTACGGCCAGATACGCAGTATTTT. The rearrangement uses TRBV18 and TRBJ2-3; D is ambiguous. Trimming cost V 4 bases and J 4 bases, with 15 bases left between them. This CDR3 comprises 15 residues. The germline CDR1 and CDR2 sequences are KGHSH and LQKENI.

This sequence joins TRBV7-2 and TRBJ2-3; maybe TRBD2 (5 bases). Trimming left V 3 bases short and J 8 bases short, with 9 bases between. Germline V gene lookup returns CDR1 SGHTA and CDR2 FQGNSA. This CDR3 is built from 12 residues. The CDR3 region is CASSFREGTQYF. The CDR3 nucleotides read TGTGCCAGCAGCTTCCGGGAAGGTACGCAGTATTTT. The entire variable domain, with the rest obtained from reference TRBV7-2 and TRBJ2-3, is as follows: GAGVSQSPSNKVTEKGKDVELRCDPISGHTALYWYRQSLGQGLEFLIYFQGNSAPDKSGLPSDRFSAERTGGSVSTLTIQRTQQEDSAVYLCASSFREGTQYFGPGTRLTVL.

CDR3 in DNA: TGTGCCAGCAGACGTATAGTTGATGAGCAGTTCTTC. This gives the protein CASRRIVDEQFF. The gene calls are TRBV7-2 and TRBJ2-1, with D unclear. V dropped 6 bases and J dropped 8 bases, with 11 bases sitting between them. Germline V gives CDR1 SGHTA, CDR2 FQGNSA. This CDR3 contains 12 residues.

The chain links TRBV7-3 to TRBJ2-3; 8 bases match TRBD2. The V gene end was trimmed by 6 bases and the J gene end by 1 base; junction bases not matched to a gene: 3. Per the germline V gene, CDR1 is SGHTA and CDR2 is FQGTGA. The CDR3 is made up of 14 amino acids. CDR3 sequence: CASSDGGGTDTQYF. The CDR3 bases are TGTGCCAGCAGTGACGGGGGGGGCACAGATACGCAGTATTTT.

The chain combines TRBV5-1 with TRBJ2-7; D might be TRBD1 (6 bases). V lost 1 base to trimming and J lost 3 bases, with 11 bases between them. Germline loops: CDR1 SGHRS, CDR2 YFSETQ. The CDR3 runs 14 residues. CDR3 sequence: CASSLSRGFYEQYF. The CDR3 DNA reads TGCGCCAGCAGCTTGTCCAGGGGTTTCTACGAGCAGTACTTC. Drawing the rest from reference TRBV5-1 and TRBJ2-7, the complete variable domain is KAGVTQTPRYLIKTRGQQVTLSCSPISGHRSVSWYQQTPGQGLQFLFEYFSETQRNKGNFPGRFSGRQFSNSRSEMNVSTLELGDSALYLCASSLSRGFYEQYFGPGTRLTVT.

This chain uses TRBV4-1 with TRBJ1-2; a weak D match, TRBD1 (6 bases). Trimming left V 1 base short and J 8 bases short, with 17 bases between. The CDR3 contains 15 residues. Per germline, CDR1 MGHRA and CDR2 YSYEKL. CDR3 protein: CASSQADSFLVGYTF. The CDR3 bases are TGCGCCAGCAGCCAAGCGGACAGCTTCCTCGTCGGCTACACCTTC.

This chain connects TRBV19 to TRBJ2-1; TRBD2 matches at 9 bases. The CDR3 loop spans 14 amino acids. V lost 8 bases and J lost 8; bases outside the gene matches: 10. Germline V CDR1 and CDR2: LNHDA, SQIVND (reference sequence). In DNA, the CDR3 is TGTGCCAGTCGCGGGGGGGCCTTCGTAGATGAGCAGTTCTTC. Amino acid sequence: CASRGGAFVDEQFF.

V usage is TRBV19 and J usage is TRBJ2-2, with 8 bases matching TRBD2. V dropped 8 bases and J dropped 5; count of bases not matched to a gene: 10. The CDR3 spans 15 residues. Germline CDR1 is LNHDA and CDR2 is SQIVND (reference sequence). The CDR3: CASGSSGRSTGELFF. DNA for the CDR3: TGTGCCAGTGGGTCCAGCGGGAGAAGTACCGGGGAGCTGTTTTTT.

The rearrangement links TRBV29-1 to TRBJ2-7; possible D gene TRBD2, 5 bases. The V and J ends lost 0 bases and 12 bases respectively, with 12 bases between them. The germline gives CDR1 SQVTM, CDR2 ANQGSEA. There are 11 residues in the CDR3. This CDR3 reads CSVEESRRPYF. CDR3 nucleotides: TGCAGCGTTGAAGAATCGCGGAGGCCGTACTTC.

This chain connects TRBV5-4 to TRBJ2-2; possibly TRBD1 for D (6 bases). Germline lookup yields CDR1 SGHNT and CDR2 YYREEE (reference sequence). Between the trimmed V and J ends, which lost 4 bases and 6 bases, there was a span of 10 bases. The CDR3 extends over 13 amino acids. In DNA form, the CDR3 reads TGTGCCAGCAGCCCGACAGGTTCCGGGGAGCTGTTTTTT. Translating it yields CASSPTGSGELFF. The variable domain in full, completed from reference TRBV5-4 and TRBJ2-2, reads ETGVTQSPTHLIKTRGQQVTLRCSSQSGHNTVSWYQQALGQGPQFIFQYYREEENGRGNFPPRFSGLQFPNYSSELNVNALELDDSALYLCASSPTGSGELFFGEGSRLTVL.